This T cell receptor beta chain emerged from a study of Graves' ophthalmopathy and Graves' hyperthyroidism. Germline CDR1 reads SEHNR; CDR2 reads FQNEAQ (reference sequence). There are 13 residues in the CDR3. After removal of 1 base from V and 8 bases from J, the junction contained 5 bases not matched to a gene. General study points: The model's prediction of ophthalmopathy progression had 70.59% sensitivity and around 77% specificity.

Investigators amplified TCR beta CDR3 regions from RNA transcripts. An initial RT-PCR round employing HTBI primers preceded a second-round multiplex PCR. TCRdb fed the multiplex PCR reads into MiXCR, producing one record per CDR3 protein. The table records around 1.1 million distinct CDR3 sequences, 35% to 40% of them present only once. Symptoms, serum thyroxine and TRAb, thyroid ultrasound, and orbital computed tomography formed the diagnostic basis. With regard to this clonotype: Its antigen is not known.

The sequence was obtained from an adult man with Graves' hyperthyroidism. The chain combines TRBV7-9 with TRBJ2-7; TRBD2 agrees at 7 bases. The sequenced sample was peripheral blood or thyroid tissue (not recorded which). CDR3 sequence (DNA): TGTGCCAGCAGCTTAGAGCGGGGAAGTCAGCAGTACTTC. Amino acid sequence: CASSLERGSQQYF.